One and the same sample provided the 17 T cell receptor beta chains below, sequenced in a study of blood T cells in healthy people across ages. A second roughly 6 to 11 cycle PCR used barcoded and J-beta primers. In TCRdb, the 5' RACE reads were re-called with MiXCR into one record per CDR3 protein. The table lists more than 750,000 distinct CDR3 sequences, 25% to 30% of them singletons. The sample was also linked to a second study, of T cells of mothers and their children.

Sequenced sample: blood. The source is a woman in her forties in good health.

The CDR3 loop reads CASTPSTGFVAFF. The CDR3 DNA follows: TGTGCCAGCACCCCGAGTACAGGGTTTGTAGCTTTCTTT. The chain has TRBV6-5 and TRBJ1-1; possibly TRBD1 for D (6 bases). Looked up from germline, CDR1 is MNHEY and CDR2 is SVGAGI. This CDR3 is built from 13 residues. Trimming took off 7 bases at V and 10 bases at J, with 19 bases between the two ends.

The table lists this clonotype with a few counts. This clone may be a read error of a much larger clone one base away. In DNA form, the CDR3 reads TGTGCCAGCAGCTCCGCGAGCGGGGGGGCCAGGAATGAGCAGTTCTTC. Translating it yields CASSSASGGARNEQFF. V gene TRBV5-5 combines with J gene TRBJ2-1, with 10 bases matching TRBD2. J gave up 7 bases and V 3 bases, and 10 bases lay outside the gene matches. Germline V gene lookup returns CDR1 SGHKS and CDR2 YYEKEE (reference sequence). The CDR3 length is 16 residues.

The chain links TRBV13 to TRBJ2-7; D call uncertain. V was cut by 5 bases and J by 7 bases, with 15 bases left in between. This CDR3 is 13 amino acids long. From germline, CDR1 is PRHDT and CDR2 FYEKMQ (reference sequence). CDR3 sequence (DNA): TGTGCCAGCAGCCCCACCCCATCGGATGAGCAGTACTTC. This codes for CASSPTPSDEQYF.

This clonotype was observed a handful of times. The gene calls are TRBV7-6 and TRBJ2-7, with D maybe TRBD1 (6 bases). CDR3 length: 16 residues. Between the trimmed V and J ends, which lost 2 bases and 2 bases, there was a span of 16 bases. Germline CDR1 is SGHVS and CDR2 is FNYEAQ. CDR3 sequence reads: CASSLFPTGGPYEQYF. The CDR3 nucleotides read TGTGCCAGCAGCTTATTCCCGACAGGTGGACCCTACGAGCAGTACTTC.

The chain links TRBV20-1 to TRBJ1-2, with D unresolved. The V gene lost 0 bases and the J gene lost 5 bases, with 10 bases spanning the gap. CDR3 size: 13 residues. CDR1 is DFQATT and CDR2 is SNEGSKA in the germline V gene (reference sequence). The CDR3 reads CSARDEGRYGYTF. Written as DNA, the CDR3 is TGCAGTGCTAGAGATGAGGGCAGATATGGCTACACCTTC.

This clonotype showed up just once. V usage is TRBV5-1 and J usage is TRBJ2-1; 13 nucleotides agree with TRBD2. The V gene's germline CDR1 is SGHRS and CDR2 YFSETQ. V shed 7 bases, J shed 3 bases, and the junction held 4 bases outside the gene matches. This CDR3 contains 15 residues. The CDR3: CASGLAGANYNEQFF. The CDR3 DNA is TGCGCCAGCGGACTAGCGGGGGCCAACTACAATGAGCAGTTCTTC.

The rearrangement uses TRBV28 and TRBJ1-5, with D possibly matching TRBD1 (6 bases). Germline V gene sequence: CDR1 MDHEN, CDR2 SYDVKM. This CDR3 contains 16 residues. Trimming stripped 6 bases from V and 0 bases from J, with 15 bases between. The CDR3 loop reads CASRGSVGASNQPQHF. Written as DNA, the CDR3 is TGTGCCAGCAGGGGGTCGGTGGGGGCTAGCAATCAGCCCCAGCATTTT.

This clonotype has only a few counts. The V call is TRBV7-8, the J call TRBJ2-7; the D is unclear. Trimming stripped 5 bases from V and 0 bases from J, with 20 bases between. CDR1 and CDR2 (germline): SGHVS, FQNEAQ. The CDR3 spans 17 residues. The DNA for the CDR3 is TGTGCCAGCAGCCTAGGGCCCCCGTACCCAAGCTCCTACGAGCAGTACTTC. Protein sequence: CASSLGPPYPSSYEQYF.

The chain employs TRBV4-3 and TRBJ1-2, with 7 nucleotides matching TRBD1. The CDR3 is made up of 14 amino acids. Germline V CDR1 and CDR2: LGHNA, YSLEER. The V gene end was trimmed by 5 bases and the J gene end by 4 bases; junction bases not matched to a gene: 7. CDR3 DNA: TGCGCCAGCAGCTATCGGACAGGTCCCTATGGCTACACCTTC. Protein: CASSYRTGPYGYTF.

This clonotype was detected a few times. The chain couples TRBV7-3 to TRBJ2-3, with 8 positions matching TRBD1. The V and J ends lost 0 bases and 3 bases, in that order; junction bases with no gene match: 5. The CDR3 contains 16 residues. Looked up from germline, CDR1 is SGHTA and CDR2 is FQGTGA. CDR3 amino acids: CASSLTAGQETDTQYF. The CDR3 bases are TGTGCCAGCAGCTTAACGGCGGGACAGGAGACAGATACGCAGTATTTT.

This clonotype occurred many times. CDR3: CATTVGVWATNEQFF. The DNA of the CDR3 is TGTGCCACTACGGTTGGGGTATGGGCCACCAATGAGCAGTTCTTC. The V call is TRBV3-1, the J call TRBJ2-1, with unresolved D. The CDR3 has 15 amino acids. The germline V gene has CDR1 LGHDT and CDR2 YNNKEL (reference sequence). V was pared by 10 bases and J by 6 bases, with 22 bases between.

The chain joins TRBV2 to TRBJ2-7, with TRBD1 identical over 8 bases. CDR1 is SNHLY, CDR2 FYNNEI, per germline. V was pared by 7 bases and J by 3 bases, with 14 bases of the junction left unmatched. CDR3 length equals 16 residues. CDR3 amino acids: CASKKGTGNRDYEQYF. The CDR3 DNA sequence: TGTGCCAGCAAAAAAGGGACAGGTAATAGGGACTACGAGCAGTACTTC.

This clonotype was detected ten times or more. The chain joins TRBV10-3 to TRBJ1-2, with 8 bases fitting TRBD1. V lost 0 bases to trimming and J lost 11 bases; unmatched junction nucleotides: 11. This CDR3 region has 15 residues. CDR1 is ENHRY, CDR2 SYGVKD, per germline. The CDR3 here is CAISESGRQGMDYTF. The CDR3, as DNA: TGTGCCATCAGTGAGTCGGGCAGACAGGGGATGGATTACACCTTC.

This clonotype was picked up a small number of times. This sequence joins TRBV20-1 and TRBJ1-5; 10 nucleotides line up with TRBD1. Trimming at V came to 4 bases and at J to 5 bases, leaving 8 bases not matched to a gene. The CDR3 contains 15 residues. Germline values: CDR1 DFQATT, CDR2 SNEGSKA (reference sequence). CDR3 in amino acids: CSATDRDRGHQPQHF. CDR3 in DNA: TGCAGTGCTACTGACCGGGACAGGGGCCATCAGCCCCAGCATTTT.

This rearrangement joins TRBV7-2 to TRBJ2-5, with 12 bases that match TRBD2. V trimming: 5 bases; J trimming: 6 bases; junction bases outside the gene matches: 10. The CDR3 consists of 16 residues. Germline V CDR1 and CDR2: SGHTA, FQGNSA. The CDR3: CASSQTSGGRTKTQYF. The CDR3 DNA reads as TGTGCCAGCAGCCAGACTAGCGGGGGACGTACGAAGACCCAGTACTTC.

This chain joins TRBV12-3 or TRBV12-4 and TRBJ1-4; 9 nucleotides line up with TRBD1. The CDR3 loop spans 15 amino acids. Losses at the gene ends were 5 bases for V and 4 bases for J; bases not matched to a gene: 5. The CDR3 DNA sequence: TGTGCCAGCAGTCCTCACAGGGGGCGTAATGAAAAACTGTTTTTT. Translation gives CASSPHRGRNEKLFF.

This clonotype has only a few counts. V is TRBV20-1 and J is TRBJ1-1, with 8 bases matching TRBD1. The CDR3 runs 13 residues. With V trimmed by 6 bases and J by 9 bases, 12 bases remained unmatched. Germline CDR1 is DFQATT and CDR2 is SNEGSKA (reference sequence). The CDR3 reads CSASSQDRAQAFF. CDR3 DNA sequence: TGCAGTGCCTCAAGCCAGGACAGGGCACAAGCTTTCTTT.